Given below is one TCR beta chain in context. Its antigen is unknown. The CDR1 and CDR2 encoded by the germline V gene are MGHRA and YSYEKL. V is cut back by 3 bases and J by 6 bases, with 17 bases in the junction unmatched. The CDR3, from cysteine to phenylalanine, totals 18 residues. Only the CDR3 region is kept as DNA, spanning 54 bases read in frame from base 1. The library was produced with the immunoSEQ multiplex PCR assay. For the multiplex PCR, a mixture combining 60 forward primers for TCR Vbeta segments and 13 reverse primers for TCR Jbeta segments was used. A multiplex PCR assay on genomic DNA amplified the CDR3 region of rearranged TCR beta genes. On the Illumina HiSeq System, the amplified TCR beta libraries were sequenced as 87-base-pair reads. The paper's processing steps were these. A later analysis tallied tens of millions of unique TCR beta chains across the 650 to 750 repertoires, and around 12 million of those chains were shared by two or more donors. Raw reads were error-corrected and collapsed into unique sequences by a nearest-neighbor algorithm in which closely related sequences were merged to remove PCR and sequencing errors. To assign V, D and J gene segments, CDR3 sequences were aligned to IMGT reference sequences. For a sequence to be retained, a match of at least six nucleotides to both a V gene segment and a J gene segment was required. A rearrangement was called productive if the CDR3 had no stop codons and remained in frame with V and J, and every other rearrangement was called non-productive. Following IMGT convention, CDR3 was defined as the stretch from the second conserved V-encoded cysteine up to the conserved J-encoded phenylalanine. The earlier analysis of some 540 of the donors excluded any sequence lacking an unambiguous match to a single V gene segment. In an earlier analysis of 587 of the donors, V segments were called functional above 56.7% productive rearrangements and were called segregating when the between-donor standard deviation exceeded 5%. A statistical classification framework was built for diagnosing cytomegalovirus status from the catalog of TCR beta chain sequences. In a later analysis, V and J genes were assigned by comparing TCR nucleotide sequences against IMGT/GENE-DB human TR gene sequences. Using the TCRdist pipeline, a later analysis assigned CDR3 sequences along with most-parsimonious VDJ recombination scenarios. A later analysis defined each TCR beta chain by its CDR3 amino acid sequence plus V-gene family, and excluded reads lacking a unique V-gene family. To address suspected cross-contamination and a sequencing artifact, a later analysis removed 550 to 750 highly shared, low-generation-probability nucleotide sequences. A later analysis calculated a clonal expansion index for each public chain from normalized within-repertoire ranks of inferred template counts. A later analysis computed generation probabilities with a VDJ recombination model fitted to out-of-frame rearrangements, and checked the results against IGoR. In a later analysis, hypergeometric tests were used to score TCR-TCR, TCR-HLA and TCR-CMV co-occurrence, with a repertoire-size bias correction applied to TCR pairs. To estimate false discovery rates, a later analysis permuted the HLA or CMV assignments 20 times. In a later analysis, co-occurring TCRs were grouped using DBSCAN, and TCRdist sequence similarity was added for clustering within HLA-allele-positive subsets. Repertoires with fewer than 30,000 or more than 120,000 public chains, plus five repertoires with anomalous nucleotide sharing, were excluded from co-occurrence clustering. In its TCRdb copy, this immuneACCESS table keeps in-frame sequences only and misses some clones. Where compared with another copy, unresolved V genes explain less than half of these, and the others have no known cause. The V and J calls and clone size are taken from that table; D and trimming were inferred from the DNA. This specimen's table enumerates about 67,000 clones. 5% of the sample is held by the ten biggest clonotypes.

This entry is derived from a study of cytomegalovirus exposure and HLA in healthy donors (dated by TCRdb to the late 2010s). With respect to the entire study: In an earlier analysis of 587 of the donors, about 260 Gb of sequence data and 117 million unique TCR beta sequences from 150 million to 200 million T cells were reported. An early release covering 550 to 650 HLA-typed donors comprised approximately 300 gigabases of sequencing data and 85 million or so unique TCR sequences. Of the 398 genotyped donors, over 70% fell in the genetic ancestry cluster associated with self-reported Caucasian donors. The study aimed to test whether signatures of past pathogen exposure could be identified by cataloging public T cell receptors. Using immunosequencing, the study profiled T cell repertoires from fewer than 700 subjects and related those repertoires to cytomegalovirus serostatus. Besides the first cohort of around 670 subjects, a separate validation cohort made up of 90 to 150 different subjects was used. The study combined high-throughput TCR immunosequencing, statistical association of individual TCRs with disease status, and machine learning to predict cytomegalovirus infection status. In a later analysis, previously published TCR beta repertoires from 666 donors were re-analyzed and high-resolution HLA genotyping was added so that TCR occurrence patterns could be studied. In the later analysis, no new phenotypic data were used to find candidate immune exposures; instead, reliance was placed on TCR beta sequences and their occurrence across donors. To decide whether each TCR beta V gene segment behaved as functional or pseudogenic, an earlier analysis of nearly 600 of the donors relied on high-throughput TCR beta sequencing. Donor age, sex, ethnicity and CMV serostatus were compiled together with the repertoire data. Genome-wide SNP genotypes for about 65% of the 666 donors were used in a later genetic analysis, which treated that subset as a discovery cohort. All discovery cohort repertoires had been generated on a single sequencing platform. HLA typing included class I and class II loci at four-digit resolution. The number of donors typed differed by locus, with 629-630 for A, B, C, DRB1 and DQB1, around 520 for DQA1, 600 to 610 for DPA1, and around 460 for DPB1. Four or five DR-DQ haplotypes were treated as single units for association and clustering because of strong linkage in the cohort. Across some 400 genotyped donors of the cohort, an average of roughly 200,000 unique TCR beta nucleotide sequences per donor were sequenced, and 15% to 20% of those sequences were non-productive. Broader findings and caveats from the paper: A group of highly shared sequence variants was considered likely to be a technical artifact of the sequencing pipeline. In a later genetic analysis, fewer N-insertions in productive TCRs were reported among donors in an Asian-associated ancestry cluster than the roughly 700-donor mean. A few of the identified cytomegalovirus-associated TCR beta chains were confirmed in vitro to be specific for cytomegalovirus antigens. Specific HLA alleles were associated with 16,951 TCR beta sequences at a false discovery rate of 0.05 in a later analysis. A further reported finding was that TCR beta sequences accurately predicted the HLA-A and HLA-B alleles for most subjects in the first cohort. Roughly uniform sequencing depth across donors was assumed in presence/absence analyses, although this assumption may not hold. Compared with equally common non-associated chains, HLA-associated TCR beta chains in a later analysis were more clonally expanded and had lower generation probabilities. Broadly in line with IMGT annotations, most TCR beta V segments showed up in productive rearrangements about 87% or about 30% of the time in an earlier analysis of approximately 640 of the donors. V-gene and J-gene trimming of TCR beta chains was associated with a missense DCLRE1C variant in a later genetic analysis, and the association was replicated in an independent cohort. CMV serostatus was the only immune exposure information available for the cohort. The study gave a list of 150 to 200 TCR beta chains associated with cytomegalovirus. Correlated functional status among segregating V segments might reflect linkage disequilibrium, but an unknown experimental factor could not be ruled out. According to the authors, the approach could potentially be generalized to other disease states and immunological phenotypes. Across donors, most TCR sequences were observed very rarely, whereas some public TCRs were present in many individuals. The classifier was reported to diagnose cytomegalovirus status with high specificity and sensitivity in both the original cohort and the validation cohort. The cohort was sequenced for TCR beta chains only, and without alpha or paired-chain data the features that could be detected were limited. Because counts were too low, around 18 rarely observed V segments, including chromosome 9 orphons, were left out of the earlier analysis of over 550 of the donors. In a later analysis, TCR association rates were found to vary across HLA loci, with the most associated TCRs seen for DRB1 alleles and the fewest for HLA-C alleles. According to a later analysis, parvovirus B19, influenza, CMV and Epstein-Barr virus appeared linked to several top co-occurrence clusters. When HLA alleles, especially DR and DQ, strongly co-occurred, attributing TCR associations to individual alleles was difficult. Because HLA typing was missing for some donors at each locus, association tests included only the typed subset. According to a later analysis, most CMV-associated TCR beta chains appeared to be HLA-restricted, and the HLA associations seemed to be driven largely by CMV exposure. Some IMGT-functional V segments, including TRBV6-2 and TRBV6-3, could not be distinguished by the 87-base-pair reads and were therefore excluded.

The cohort was made up of approximately 670 healthy bone marrow donors. At the time of sampling, every cohort member was nominally healthy, though immune exposures that went unrecorded were likely present. The donor tested CMV seropositive, placing the donor among the 289 seropositive members of the cohort. A peripheral blood sample was provided by each donor, and peripheral blood mononuclear cells were used for TCR beta sequencing. Genomic DNA was extracted from the blood cell samples with the Qiagen DNeasy Blood Extraction Kit. This sequence was found in a woman between 35 and 50 years old in good health and CMV-seropositive. The sequencing input was PBMCs. Recombination joined TRBV4-1 with TRBJ2-1, with 7 bases in between that match TRBD2. The nucleotides read TGCGCCAGCAGCCACTGGTTTGCTAGCGGTCCCCCTGGCAATGAGCAGTTCTTC. Translated, this gives CASSHWFASGPPGNEQFF.